In its sample, the clone carrying this T cell receptor (beta chain) was seen many times. Its antigen is not identified. TCRdb reanalysed the 5' RACE reads using MiXCR and keeps one entry per CDR3 protein. The sample has 25,000 to 30,000 distinct CDR3 sequences, just over 7% seen once; the top ten hold about 24%. These data are taken from a study of spatial heterogeneity in lung cancer. The wider study: The study observed each unique TCR and UMI combination more than ten times on average in raw reads. Overall study results and limits: Tumoral mutation counts were tracked by counts of expanded intratumoral alpha and beta TCRs. Ubiquitous expanded TCR counts tracked ubiquitous nonsynonymous mutations, and regional counts tracked regional ones. Coverage of tumor T cells, an estimated figure, was approximately 7.7% for alpha and 13% for beta chains.

The J segment lost 2 bases and the V segment lost 4 bases, leaving 3 bases of the junction unmatched. The CDR3 is 14 residues long. Germline V CDR1 and CDR2: SGHRS, YFSETQ. Indicated time point: sample taken at primary tumor resection. Patients with untreated early-stage non-small cell lung cancer, numbering some 68, were the donors. The chain joins TRBV5-1 to TRBJ2-7, with TRBD1 identical over 10 bases. The sequence was collected from a male donor with early-stage non-small cell lung cancer. Sample: lung tumor tissue, taken at surgery. The CDR3 DNA reads as TGCGCCAGCAGCATTGGACAGGGGGCCTACGAGCAGTACTTC. This sequence encodes CASSIGQGAYEQYF.